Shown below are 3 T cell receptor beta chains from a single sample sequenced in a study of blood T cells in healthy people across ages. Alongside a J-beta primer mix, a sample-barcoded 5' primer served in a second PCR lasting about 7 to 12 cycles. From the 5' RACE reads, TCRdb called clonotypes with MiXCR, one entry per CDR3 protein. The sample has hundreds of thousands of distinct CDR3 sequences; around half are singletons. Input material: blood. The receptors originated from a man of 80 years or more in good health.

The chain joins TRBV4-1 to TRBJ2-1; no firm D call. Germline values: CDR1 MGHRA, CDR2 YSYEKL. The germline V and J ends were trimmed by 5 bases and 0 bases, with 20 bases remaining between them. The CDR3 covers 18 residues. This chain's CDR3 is CASSFATVGSSSYNEQFF. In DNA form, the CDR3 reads TGCGCCAGCAGCTTCGCGACGGTGGGTTCAAGCTCCTACAATGAGCAGTTCTTC.

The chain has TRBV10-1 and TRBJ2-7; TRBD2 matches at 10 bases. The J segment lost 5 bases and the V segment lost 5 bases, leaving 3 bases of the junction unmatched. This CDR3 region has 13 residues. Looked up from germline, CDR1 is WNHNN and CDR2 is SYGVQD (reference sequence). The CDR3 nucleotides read TGCGCCAGCAGTTCGGGACTAGCGCACGAGCAGTACTTC. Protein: CASSSGLAHEQYF.

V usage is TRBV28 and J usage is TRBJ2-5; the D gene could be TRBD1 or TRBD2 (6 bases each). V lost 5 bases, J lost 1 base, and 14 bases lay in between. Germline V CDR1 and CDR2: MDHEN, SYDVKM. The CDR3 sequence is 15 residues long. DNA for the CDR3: TGTGCCAGCAGTAAGGGGGGCCGTGCCCAAGAGACCCAGTACTTC. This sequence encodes CASSKGGRAQETQYF.